This entry describes one T cell receptor (beta chain). This sample was taken from a study of T cell changes during pregnancy in multiple sclerosis. Losses at the gene ends were 1 base for V and 0 bases for J; bases not matched to a gene: 5. The CDR3 runs 19 residues. The germline CDR1 and CDR2 sequences are LGHNT and FRNRAP. Measured with immunoSEQ multiplex PCR; TCRdb has only the in-frame clones, and not every one. The sample includes about 39,000 clones, 94% of them seen just once. This clonotype originated in a female donor with multiple sclerosis, enrolled in a pregnancy study. The chain combines TRBV12-5 with TRBJ2-1, with TRBD2 matching 14 bases. Sample: CD4+ T cells from peripheral blood mononuclear cells, taken after pregnancy. For the CDR3, the DNA is TGTGCTAGTGGTTTGGGACTAGCGGGGGGGAGAAGCTCCTACAATGAGCAGTTCTTC. The encoded protein is CASGLGLAGGRSSYNEQFF.